This TCR beta chain emerged from a study of T cell responses to AZD1222 COVID-19 vaccine. General study findings and limits: Regions 160-218 and 743-854 dominated among vaccine-associated CD4 TCRs spanning spike. White British donors predominated, females outnumbered males, and clonal diversity was possibly underestimated.

Concerning this clone: The antigen remains undetermined.

The table came from immunoSEQ multiplex PCR; TCRdb's copy has only in-frame clones and leaves some out. Among some 130,000 clones listed, more than 85% were seen once. The CDR3 spans 18 residues. Some second doses came at about 4 weeks and others at about 12 weeks; these were pooled. Sequenced here: peripheral blood, sampled 28 days after the second AZD1222 dose. This chain connects TRBV1 to TRBJ2-7; TRBD2, the table's D call, was not compared with the DNA. TRBV1 is a pseudogene segment. The TCR sequence derives from an adult who received the AZD1222 COVID-19 vaccine. This CDR3 reads CTSSQSLLAGGLSYEQYV. The CDR3 DNA is TGCACCAGCAGCCAAAGCCTCCTAGCGGGAGGGCTATCCTACGAGCAGTACGTC.